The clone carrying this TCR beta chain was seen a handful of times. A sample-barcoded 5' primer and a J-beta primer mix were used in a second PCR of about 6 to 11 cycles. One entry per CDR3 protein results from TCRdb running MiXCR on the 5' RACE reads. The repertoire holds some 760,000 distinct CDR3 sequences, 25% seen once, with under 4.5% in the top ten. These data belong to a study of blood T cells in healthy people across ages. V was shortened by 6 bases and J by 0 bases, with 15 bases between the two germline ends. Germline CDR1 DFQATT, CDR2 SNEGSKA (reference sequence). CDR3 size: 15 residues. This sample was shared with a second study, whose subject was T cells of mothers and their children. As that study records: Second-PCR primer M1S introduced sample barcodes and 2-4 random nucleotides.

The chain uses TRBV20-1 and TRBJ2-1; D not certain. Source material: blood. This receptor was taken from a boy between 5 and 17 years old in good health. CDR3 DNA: TGCAGTGCCCCCCGGCAGGCGAGCTCCTACAATGAGCAGTTCTTC. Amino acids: CSAPRQASSYNEQFF.